This T cell receptor beta chain was recovered during a study of T cell changes during pregnancy in multiple sclerosis. The repertoire was sequenced with immunoSEQ multiplex PCR; TCRdb's copy has only in-frame clones and lacks some. The sample shows roughly 60,000 clones, roughly 92% of them seen only once. The length of the CDR3 is 13 residues. Germline assignment: CDR1 SGHRS and CDR2 YFSETQ. V shed 5 bases and J shed 6 bases, with 15 bases lying between them. Specimen: peripheral blood, collected in the second trimester of pregnancy. The chain joins TRBV5-1 to TRBJ2-7; D is undetermined. This TCR was sampled from a female donor with multiple sclerosis, enrolled in a pregnancy study. CDR3 nucleotide sequence: TGCGCCAGCAGTATGTGGTGGGCCGGCGAGCAGTACTTC. Its protein is CASSMWWAGEQYF.